This T cell receptor (beta chain) was recorded in a study of shared clonotypes between healthy human individuals. Study-wide context: Three plates were used per donor for CD4 naive, three for CD4 memory, two for CD8 naive and one for CD8 memory. General observations from the study: Generation probabilities of non-shared clonotypes were lower (relative to those shared by all four donors). Clonotype sharing among donors likely depends on sequencing depth.

This clone came up a few times. Its antigen remains unknown. V was clipped by 7 bases and J by 7 bases; unmatched bases: 10. This CDR3 has 14 residues. Germline-derived CDR1 and CDR2 are SGHNT and YENEEA. Assay used: immunoSEQ multiplex PCR; TCRdb lists only in-frame clones, some missing. The sample holds 900,000 to 1,200,000 clones, more than 75% seen once. Sequencing was done on a sample of memory CD4+ T cells from PBMCs. The subset was: CD45RA-negative fraction. This receptor was obtained from a young man in good health. Some clones in this sample may be carry-over from other donors' samples. The chain recombines TRBV11-3 with TRBJ2-4, with 7 nucleotides matching TRBD1. The CDR3 reads CASNTDRERNIQYF. The CDR3, as DNA: TGTGCCAGCAATACTGACAGGGAGCGGAACATTCAGTACTTC.